This T cell receptor beta chain is drawn from a study of blood T cell repertoires in COVID-19. The wider study: Samples came from the United States, Italy and Spain, spanning acute and convalescent COVID-19.

Authors' data handling: Estimation of nucleated cell counts was performed using reference gene primer amplification. Sequenced by immunoSEQ multiplex PCR; TCRdb stores in-frame clones only, minus some. V, J and clone size are those of that table, while D and trimming were read from the DNA. The table shows under 250,000 clones, with 80% to 95% occurring only once. Trimming stripped 4 bases from V and 7 bases from J, with 17 bases between. Germline assignment: CDR1 ENHRY and CDR2 SYGVKD. This CDR3 comprises 15 residues. A single count supports this clone. The TCR originated in a man in his thirties or forties with COVID-19, enrolled during active disease. Sequencing input: peripheral blood. The rearrangement joins TRBV10-3 to TRBJ2-1; possible D gene TRBD2, 7 bases. The CDR3 is CAISVGGGPGNEQFF. The CDR3 coding sequence is TGTGCCATCAGTGTGGGGGGGGGCCCAGGGAATGAGCAGTTCTTC.